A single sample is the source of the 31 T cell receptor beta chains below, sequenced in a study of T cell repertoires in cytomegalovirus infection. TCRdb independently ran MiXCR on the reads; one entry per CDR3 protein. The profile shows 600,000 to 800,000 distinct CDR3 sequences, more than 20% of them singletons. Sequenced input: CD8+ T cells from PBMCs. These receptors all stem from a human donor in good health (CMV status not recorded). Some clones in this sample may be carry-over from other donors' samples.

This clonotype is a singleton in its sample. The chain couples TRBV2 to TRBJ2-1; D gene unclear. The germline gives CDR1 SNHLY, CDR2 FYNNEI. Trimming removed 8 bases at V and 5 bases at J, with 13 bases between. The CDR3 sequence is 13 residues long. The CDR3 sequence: CASRSARNNEQFF. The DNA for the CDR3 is TGTGCCAGCCGATCGGCCAGGAACAATGAGCAGTTCTTC.

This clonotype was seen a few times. CDR3: CASSLPDIGQFF. DNA of the CDR3: TGTGCCAGCAGCTTACCCGACATAGGGCAGTTCTTC. The rearrangement links TRBV7-8 to TRBJ2-1; D ambiguous. The germline V gene encodes CDR1 SGHVS and CDR2 FQNEAQ. This CDR3 region has 12 residues. Trimming shortened V by 2 bases and J by 12 bases, and 11 bases separated the two germline ends.

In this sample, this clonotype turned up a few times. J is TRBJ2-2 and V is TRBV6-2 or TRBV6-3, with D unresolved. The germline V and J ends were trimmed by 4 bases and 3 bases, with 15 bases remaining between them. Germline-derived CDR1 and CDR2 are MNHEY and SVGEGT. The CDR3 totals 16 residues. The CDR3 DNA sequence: TGTGCCAGCAGTTTAACGTCAACGGGTTACACCGGGGAGCTGTTTTTT. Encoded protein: CASSLTSTGYTGELFF.

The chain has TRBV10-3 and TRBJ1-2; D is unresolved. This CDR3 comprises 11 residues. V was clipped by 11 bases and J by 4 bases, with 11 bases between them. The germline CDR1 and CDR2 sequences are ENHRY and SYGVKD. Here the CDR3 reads CASGTAYGYTF. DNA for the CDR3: TGTGCCTCCGGAACTGCCTATGGCTACACCTTC.

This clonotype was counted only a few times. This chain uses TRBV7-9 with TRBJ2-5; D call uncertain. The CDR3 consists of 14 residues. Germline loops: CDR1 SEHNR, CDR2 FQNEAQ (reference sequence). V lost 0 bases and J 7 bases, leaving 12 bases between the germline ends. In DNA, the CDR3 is TGTGCCAGCAGCTTAGCCCCCTCGCTAAGGACCCAGTACTTC. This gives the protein CASSLAPSLRTQYF.

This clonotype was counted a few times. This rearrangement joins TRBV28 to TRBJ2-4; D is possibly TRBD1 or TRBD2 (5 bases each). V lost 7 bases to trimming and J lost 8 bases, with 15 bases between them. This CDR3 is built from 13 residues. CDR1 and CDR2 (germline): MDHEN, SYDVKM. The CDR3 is CASTRPGDDIQYF. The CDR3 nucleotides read TGTGCCAGCACCAGACCTGGGGACGACATTCAGTACTTC.

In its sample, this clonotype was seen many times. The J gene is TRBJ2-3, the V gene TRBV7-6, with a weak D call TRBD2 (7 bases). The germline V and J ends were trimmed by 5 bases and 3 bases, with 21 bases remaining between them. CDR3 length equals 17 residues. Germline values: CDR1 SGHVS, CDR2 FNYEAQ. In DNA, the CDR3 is TGTGCCAGCAGCAAAGGAGGGGGGGGCCGGAGGACAGATACGCAGTATTTT. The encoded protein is CASSKGGGGRRTDTQYF.

CDR3 in amino acids: CSVEDLRDIQETQYF. The CDR3 DNA reads TGCAGCGTTGAAGATCTGAGGGACATCCAAGAGACCCAGTACTTC. The chain carries TRBV29-1 and TRBJ2-5; D perhaps matches TRBD1 (6 bases). Germline V lookup: CDR1 SQVTM, CDR2 ANQGSEA. This CDR3 has 15 residues. With 0 bases removed from V and 1 base from J, the gap between germline ends came to 12 bases.

CDR3 DNA: TGCAGTGCTAGAGTGACCCTACCATTATATAGCGGGGGGGCATGGCAAGAGACCCAGTACTTC. It specifies CSARVTLPLYSGGAWQETQYF. The chain employs TRBV20-1 and TRBJ2-5; 11 bases agree with TRBD2. Germline assignment: CDR1 DFQATT and CDR2 SNEGSKA (reference sequence). The J segment lost 2 bases and the V segment lost 1 base, leaving 21 bases of the junction unmatched. The CDR3 runs to 21 residues.

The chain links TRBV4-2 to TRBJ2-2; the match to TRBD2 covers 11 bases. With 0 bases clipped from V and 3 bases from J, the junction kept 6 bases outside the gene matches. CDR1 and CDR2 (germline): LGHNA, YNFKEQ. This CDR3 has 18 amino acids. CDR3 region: CASSQDLLAGGDTGELFF. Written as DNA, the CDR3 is TGTGCCAGCAGCCAAGATCTTCTAGCGGGGGGTGACACCGGGGAGCTGTTTTTT.

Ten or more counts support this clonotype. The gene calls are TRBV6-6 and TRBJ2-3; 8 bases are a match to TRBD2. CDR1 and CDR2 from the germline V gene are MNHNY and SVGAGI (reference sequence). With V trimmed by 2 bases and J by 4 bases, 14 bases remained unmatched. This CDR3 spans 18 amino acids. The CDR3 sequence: CASSYTVEGLGYSDTQYF. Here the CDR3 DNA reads TGTGCCAGCAGTTACACGGTTGAGGGACTAGGATACTCAGATACGCAGTATTTT.

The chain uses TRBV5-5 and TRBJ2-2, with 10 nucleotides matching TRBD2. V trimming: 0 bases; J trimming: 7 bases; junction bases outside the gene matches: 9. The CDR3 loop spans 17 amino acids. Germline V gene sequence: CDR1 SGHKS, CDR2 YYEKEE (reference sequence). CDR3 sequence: CASSLEAGGPSVGELFF. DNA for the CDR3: TGTGCCAGCAGCTTGGAAGCGGGGGGGCCTTCGGTCGGGGAGCTGTTTTTT.

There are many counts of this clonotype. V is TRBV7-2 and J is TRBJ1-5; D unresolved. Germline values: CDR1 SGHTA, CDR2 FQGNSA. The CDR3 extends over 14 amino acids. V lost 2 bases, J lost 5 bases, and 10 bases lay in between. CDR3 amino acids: CASSLWNSDQPQHF. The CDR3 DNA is TGTGCCAGCAGCTTATGGAACTCGGATCAGCCCCAGCATTTT.

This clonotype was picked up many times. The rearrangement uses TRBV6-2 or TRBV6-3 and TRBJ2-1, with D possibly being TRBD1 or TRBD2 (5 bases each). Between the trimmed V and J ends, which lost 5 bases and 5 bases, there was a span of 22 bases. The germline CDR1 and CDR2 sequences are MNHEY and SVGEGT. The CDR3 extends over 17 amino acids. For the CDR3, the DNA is TGTGCCAGCAGTAGCTCGAAAGGGACCAGAGGCAACAATGAGCAGTTCTTC. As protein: CASSSSKGTRGNNEQFF.

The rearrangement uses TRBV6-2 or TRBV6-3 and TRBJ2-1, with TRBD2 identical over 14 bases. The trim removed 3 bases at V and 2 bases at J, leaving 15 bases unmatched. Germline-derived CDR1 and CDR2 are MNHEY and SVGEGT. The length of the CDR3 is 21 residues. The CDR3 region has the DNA TGTGCCAGCAGTTATGGGTGGCGGGGACTAGCGGGGGCCAAAGCCTACAATGAGCAGTTCTTC. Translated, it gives CASSYGWRGLAGAKAYNEQFF.

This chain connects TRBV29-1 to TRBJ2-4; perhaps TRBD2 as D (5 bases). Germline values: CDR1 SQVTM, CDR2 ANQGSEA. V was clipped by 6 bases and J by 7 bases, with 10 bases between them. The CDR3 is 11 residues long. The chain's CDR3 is CSVRRGNIQYF. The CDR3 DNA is TGCAGCGTGCGAAGAGGGAACATTCAGTACTTC.

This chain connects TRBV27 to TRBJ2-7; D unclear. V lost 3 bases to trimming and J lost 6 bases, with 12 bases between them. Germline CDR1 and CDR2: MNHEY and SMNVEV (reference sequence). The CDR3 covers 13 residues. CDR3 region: CASSFAKAGEQYF. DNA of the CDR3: TGTGCCAGCAGTTTTGCTAAAGCAGGCGAGCAGTACTTC.

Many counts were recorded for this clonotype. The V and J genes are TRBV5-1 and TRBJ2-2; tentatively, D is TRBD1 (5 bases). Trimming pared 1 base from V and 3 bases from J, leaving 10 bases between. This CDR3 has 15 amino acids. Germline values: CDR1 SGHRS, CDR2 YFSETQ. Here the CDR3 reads CASSLSREYTGELFF. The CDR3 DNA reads TGCGCCAGCAGCTTGTCCAGGGAATACACCGGGGAGCTGTTTTTT.

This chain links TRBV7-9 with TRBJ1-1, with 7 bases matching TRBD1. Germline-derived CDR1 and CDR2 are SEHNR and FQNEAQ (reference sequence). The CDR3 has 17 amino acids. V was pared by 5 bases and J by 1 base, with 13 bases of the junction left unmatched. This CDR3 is CASSPEFRQGANTEAFF. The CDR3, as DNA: TGTGCCAGCAGCCCGGAGTTCCGACAGGGAGCGAACACTGAAGCTTTCTTT.

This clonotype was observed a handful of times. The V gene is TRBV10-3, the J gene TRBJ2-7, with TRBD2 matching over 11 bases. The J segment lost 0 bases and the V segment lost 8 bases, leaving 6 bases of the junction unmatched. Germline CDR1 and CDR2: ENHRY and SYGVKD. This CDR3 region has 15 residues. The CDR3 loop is CAILTGTSGSYEQYF. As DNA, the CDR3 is TGTGCCATCCTCACCGGGACTAGCGGCTCCTACGAGCAGTACTTC.

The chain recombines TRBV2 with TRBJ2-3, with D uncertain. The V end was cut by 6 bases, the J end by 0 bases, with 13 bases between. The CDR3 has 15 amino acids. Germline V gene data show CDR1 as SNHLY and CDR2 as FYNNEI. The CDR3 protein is CASRSMTYSTDTQYF. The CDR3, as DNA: TGTGCCAGCAGATCTATGACCTATAGCACAGATACGCAGTATTTT.

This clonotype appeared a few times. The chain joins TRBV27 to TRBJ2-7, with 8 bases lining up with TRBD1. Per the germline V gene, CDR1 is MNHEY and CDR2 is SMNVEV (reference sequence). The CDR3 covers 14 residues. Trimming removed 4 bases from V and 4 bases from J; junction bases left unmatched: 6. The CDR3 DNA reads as TGTGCCAGCAGTTCAGTACAGGGGGGATACGAGCAGTACGTC. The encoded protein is CASSSVQGGYEQYV.

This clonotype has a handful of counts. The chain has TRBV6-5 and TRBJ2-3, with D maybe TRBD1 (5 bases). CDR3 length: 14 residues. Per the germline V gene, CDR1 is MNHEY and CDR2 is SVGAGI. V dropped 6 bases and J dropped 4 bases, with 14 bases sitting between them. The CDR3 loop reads CASSFEAGSDTQYF. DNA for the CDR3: TGTGCCAGCAGCTTCGAGGCAGGGTCAGATACGCAGTATTTT.

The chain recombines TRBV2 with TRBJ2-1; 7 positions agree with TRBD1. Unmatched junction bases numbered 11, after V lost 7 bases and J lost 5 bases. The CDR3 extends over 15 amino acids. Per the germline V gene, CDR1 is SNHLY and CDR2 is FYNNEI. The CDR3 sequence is CASILRWTGDNEQFF. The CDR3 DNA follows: TGTGCCAGCATCCTGAGGTGGACAGGAGACAATGAGCAGTTCTTC.

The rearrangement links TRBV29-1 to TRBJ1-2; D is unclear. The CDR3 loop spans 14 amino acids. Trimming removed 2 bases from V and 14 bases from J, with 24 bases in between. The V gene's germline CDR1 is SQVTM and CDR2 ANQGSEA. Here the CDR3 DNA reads TGCAGCGTTGAAACACGTACCGGACCGTTATACACGACCTTC. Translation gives CSVETRTGPLYTTF. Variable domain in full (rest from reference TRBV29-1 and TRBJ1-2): SAVISQKPSRDICQRGTSLTIQCQVDSQVTMMFWYRQQPGQSLTLIATANQGSEATYESGFVIDKFPISRPNLTFSTLTVSNMSPEDSSIYLCSVETRTGPLYTTFGSGTRLTVV.

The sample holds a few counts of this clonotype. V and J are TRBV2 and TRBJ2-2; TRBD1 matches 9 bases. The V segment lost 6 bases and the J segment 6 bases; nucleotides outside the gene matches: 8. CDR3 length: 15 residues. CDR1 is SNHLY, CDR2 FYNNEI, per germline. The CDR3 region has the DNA TGTGCCAGCAGAACCGGGACAGGGCGATCCGGGGAGCTGTTTTTT. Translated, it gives CASRTGTGRSGELFF.

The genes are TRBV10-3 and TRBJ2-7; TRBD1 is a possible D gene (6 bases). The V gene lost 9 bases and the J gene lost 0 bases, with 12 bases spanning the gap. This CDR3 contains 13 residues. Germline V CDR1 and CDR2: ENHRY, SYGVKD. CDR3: CAIGTTDSYEQYF. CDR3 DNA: TGTGCCATTGGGACAACAGACTCCTACGAGCAGTACTTC.

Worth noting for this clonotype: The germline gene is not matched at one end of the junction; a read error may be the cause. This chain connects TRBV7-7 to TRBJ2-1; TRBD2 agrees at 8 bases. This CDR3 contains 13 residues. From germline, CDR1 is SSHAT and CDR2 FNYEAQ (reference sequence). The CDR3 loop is CASSLAAGGEGIF. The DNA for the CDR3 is TGTGCTAGCAGCTTAGCCGCCGGGGGGGAAGGGATCTTC.

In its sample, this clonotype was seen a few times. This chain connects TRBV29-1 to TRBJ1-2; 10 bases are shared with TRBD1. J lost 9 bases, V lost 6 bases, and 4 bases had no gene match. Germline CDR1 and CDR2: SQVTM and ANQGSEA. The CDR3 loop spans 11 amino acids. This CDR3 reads CSVGTGERYTF. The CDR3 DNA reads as TGCAGCGTGGGGACAGGGGAACGCTACACCTTC.

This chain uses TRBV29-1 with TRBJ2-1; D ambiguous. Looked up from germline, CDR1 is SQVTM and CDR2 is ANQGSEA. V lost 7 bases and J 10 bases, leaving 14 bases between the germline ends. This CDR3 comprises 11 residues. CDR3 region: CSAPSPNEQFF. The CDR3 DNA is TGCAGCGCCCCCTCCCCGAACGAGCAGTTCTTC.

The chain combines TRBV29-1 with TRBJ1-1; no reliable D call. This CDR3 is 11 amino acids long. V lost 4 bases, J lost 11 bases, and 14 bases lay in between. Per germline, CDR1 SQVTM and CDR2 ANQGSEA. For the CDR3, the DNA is TGCAGCGTTGTTGTGGGCGGTGGGGCTTTCTTT. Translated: CSVVVGGGAFF.